This T cell receptor beta chain originates from a study of cytomegalovirus exposure and HLA in healthy donors. The CDR3 extends over 15 amino acids. V gave up 3 bases and J gave up 6 bases, with 15 bases separating them. Germline CDR1 and CDR2: SEHNR and FQNEAQ (reference sequence). PCR involved 60 Vbeta and 13 Jbeta primers. Measured with immunoSEQ multiplex PCR; TCRdb has only the in-frame clones, and not every one. The table records 80,000 to 100,000 clones, approximately 71% of them present only once. Study observations and caveats: HLA allele associations emerged for some 16,000 TCR beta sequences in a later analysis, at 0.05 false discovery rate. Later genetic work tied a missense DCLRE1C variant to beta-chain V and J trimming.

On this clone: No antigen is known for it.

The sequenced sample was PBMCs. This receptor was taken from a woman aged 18-29 years in good health and CMV-seropositive. The rearrangement joins TRBV7-9 to TRBJ2-1; D might be TRBD2 (5 bases). For the CDR3, the DNA is TGTGCCAGCAGCTTTAGAGAGGGCAGTGGCAATGAGCAGTTCTTC. As protein: CASSFREGSGNEQFF. Full variable domain (outside the CDR3, taken from reference TRBV7-9 and TRBJ2-1): DTGVSQNPRHKITKRGQNVTFRCDPISEHNRLYWYRQTLGQGPEFLTYFQNEAQLEKSRLLSDRFSAERPKGSFSTLEIQRTEQGDSAMYLCASSFREGSGNEQFFGPGTRLTVL.